The T cell receptor beta chain under discussion was sequenced for a study of beta chain features in type 1 diabetes. Findings of the study overall: High TCR expression in some cells could lead to their over-representation in cDNA sequencing. Junctions at VDJ sites from type 1 diabetes patients had fewer insertions and more deletions. Compared to healthy donors, patients appeared to have naive, central memory and Treg TCRB repertoires that were more alike.

This CDR3 spans 14 amino acids. Trimming shortened V by 5 bases and J by 5 bases, and 15 bases separated the two germline ends. Germline values: CDR1 SGHTA, CDR2 FQGNSA. Every bit of the isolated RNA underwent reverse transcription, so sequencing read expressed TCRB transcripts. About 4 million reads was the average for naive, central memory and regulatory T cell samples. Sequenced by immunoSEQ multiplex PCR; TCRdb stores in-frame clones only, minus some. The sample gives approximately 150,000 clones, about 10% of which show up once; 1.3% is in the top ten. This clone showed up just a few times. Its target is not known.

The TCR comes from a man aged 18 to 29 in good health. This chain connects TRBV7-2 to TRBJ2-5, with D possibly matching TRBD2 (5 bases). The sequenced material came from naive CD4+ T cells from blood. CDR3: CASSEYGVGETQYF. CDR3 DNA sequence: TGTGCCAGCAGCGAGTACGGGGTCGGGGAGACCCAGTACTTC. Drawing the rest from reference TRBV7-2 and TRBJ2-5, the complete variable domain is GAGVSQSPSNKVTEKGKDVELRCDPISGHTALYWYRQSLGQGLEFLIYFQGNSAPDKSGLPSDRFSAERTGGSVSTLTIQRTQQEDSAVYLCASSEYGVGETQYFGPGTRLLVL.